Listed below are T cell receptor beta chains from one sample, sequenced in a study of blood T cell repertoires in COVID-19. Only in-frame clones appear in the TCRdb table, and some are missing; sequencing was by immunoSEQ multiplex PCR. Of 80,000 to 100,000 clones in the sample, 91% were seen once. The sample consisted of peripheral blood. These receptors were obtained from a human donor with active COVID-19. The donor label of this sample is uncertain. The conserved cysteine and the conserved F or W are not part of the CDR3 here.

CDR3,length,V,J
ASSIGTGGREQY,12,TRBV19,TRBJ2-7
ASSQVMSAYEQY,12,TRBV14,TRBJ2-7
ASSEFGVTAYGYT,13,TRBV25-1,TRBJ1-2
AIRAGWSSYEQY,12,TRBV10-3,TRBJ2-7
AISESAGTHDPSTDTQY,17,TRBV10-3,TRBJ2-3
ASSLALHRLGFGEQF,15,TRBV5-1,TRBJ2-1
ASSLGQNYEQY,11,TRBV12-3/TRBV12-4,TRBJ2-7
ASSFHRVGRTGELF,14,TRBV11-2,TRBJ2-2
TSSPSSGGILNEQF,14,TRBV1,TRBJ2-1
ASSPRGTAYNEQF,13,TRBV9,TRBJ2-1
ASSLLVALPEAF,12,TRBV7-2,TRBJ1-1
ASTASASSYNEQF,13,TRBV19,TRBJ2-1
ASSESDRGAYEQY,13,TRBV10-2,TRBJ2-7
ASSSGQGNQPQH,12,TRBV5-1,TRBJ1-5
ASSYPYSSYEQY,12,TRBV7-2,TRBJ2-7
ASSLRAGNTGELF,13,TRBV7-2,TRBJ2-2
ASSGWTSYNEQF,12,TRBV2,TRBJ2-1
ATRGGTGANTEAF,13,TRBV24-1,TRBJ1-1
ASSQYPEYGGRNTGELF,17,TRBV3-1/TRBV3-2,TRBJ2-2
ASSLVASGDNEQF,13,TRBV5-1,TRBJ2-1
ASSLWREETQY,11,TRBV13,TRBJ2-5
ASIQEGLPMEQY,12,TRBV5-5,TRBJ2-7
ASSVRQTSRTDTQY,14,TRBV7-9,TRBJ2-3
ASSPLGGQGASYEQY,15,TRBV7-9,TRBJ2-7
SVELVAGRRSNTGELF,16,TRBV29-1,TRBJ2-2
ASSQGWLVEDNEQF,14,TRBV4-1,TRBJ2-1
ASSYDRDRLNTWTDTQY,17,TRBV5-6,TRBJ2-3
ASSPAEARPLH,11,TRBV4-1,TRBJ1-6
ASSVELQGAFEKLF,14,TRBV9,TRBJ1-4
ASSRQAVSGATRNYEQY,17,TRBV18,TRBJ2-7
ASSQGGGEQY,10,TRBV4-3,TRBJ2-7
ASSQDWGGNTGELF,14,TRBV3-1/TRBV3-2,TRBJ2-2
ASSEVRESGPPLH,13,TRBV6-1,TRBJ1-6
ASSRSGALGEAGELF,15,TRBV4-2,TRBJ2-2